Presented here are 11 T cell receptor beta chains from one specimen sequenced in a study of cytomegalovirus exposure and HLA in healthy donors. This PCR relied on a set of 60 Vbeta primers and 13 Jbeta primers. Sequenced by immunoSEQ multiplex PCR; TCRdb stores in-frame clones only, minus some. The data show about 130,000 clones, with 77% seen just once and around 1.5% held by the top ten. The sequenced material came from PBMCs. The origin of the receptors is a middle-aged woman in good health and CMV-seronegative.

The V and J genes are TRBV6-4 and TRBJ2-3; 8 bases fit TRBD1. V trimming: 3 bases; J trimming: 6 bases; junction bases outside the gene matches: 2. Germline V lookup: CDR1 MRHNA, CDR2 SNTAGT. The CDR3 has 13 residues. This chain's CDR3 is CASSEQGADTQYF. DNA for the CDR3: TGTGCCAGCAGTGAGCAGGGGGCGGATACGCAGTATTTT.

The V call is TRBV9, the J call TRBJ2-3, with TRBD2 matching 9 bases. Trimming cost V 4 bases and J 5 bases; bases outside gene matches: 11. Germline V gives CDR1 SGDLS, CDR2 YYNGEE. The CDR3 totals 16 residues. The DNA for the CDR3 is TGTGCCAGCAGCTCGCCGCGGGGGGGCGCGGAAGATACGCAGTATTTT. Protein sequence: CASSSPRGGAEDTQYF.

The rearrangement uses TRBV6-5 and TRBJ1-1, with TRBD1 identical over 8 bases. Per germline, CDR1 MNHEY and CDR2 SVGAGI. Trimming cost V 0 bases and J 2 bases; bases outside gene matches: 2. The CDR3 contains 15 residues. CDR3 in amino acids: CASSYSTGVNTEAFF. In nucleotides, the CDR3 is TGTGCCAGCAGTTACTCGACAGGGGTTAACACTGAAGCTTTCTTT.

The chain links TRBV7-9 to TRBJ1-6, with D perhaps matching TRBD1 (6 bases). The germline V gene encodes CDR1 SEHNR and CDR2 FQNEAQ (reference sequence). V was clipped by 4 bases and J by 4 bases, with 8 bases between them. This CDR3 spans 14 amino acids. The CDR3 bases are TGTGCCAGCAGCTCGACAGGTTATAATTCACCCCTCCACTTT. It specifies CASSSTGYNSPLHF.

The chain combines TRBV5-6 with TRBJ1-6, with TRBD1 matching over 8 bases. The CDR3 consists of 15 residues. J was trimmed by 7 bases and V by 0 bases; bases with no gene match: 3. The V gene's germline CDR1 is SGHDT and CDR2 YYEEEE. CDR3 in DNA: TGTGCCAGCAGCTTGGGCTACAGGGGGAATTCACCCCTCCACTTT. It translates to CASSLGYRGNSPLHF.

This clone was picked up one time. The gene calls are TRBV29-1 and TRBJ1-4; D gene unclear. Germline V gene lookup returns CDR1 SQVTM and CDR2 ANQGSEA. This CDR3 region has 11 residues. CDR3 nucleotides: TGCAGTCTATATCCCAATGAAAAACTGTTTTTT. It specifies CSLYPNEKLFF.

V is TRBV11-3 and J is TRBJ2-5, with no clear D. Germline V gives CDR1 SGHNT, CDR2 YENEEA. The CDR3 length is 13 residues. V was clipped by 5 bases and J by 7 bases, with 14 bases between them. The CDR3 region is CASSRRVGGTQYF. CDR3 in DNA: TGTGCCAGCAGCCGCAGAGTTGGCGGGACCCAGTACTTC.

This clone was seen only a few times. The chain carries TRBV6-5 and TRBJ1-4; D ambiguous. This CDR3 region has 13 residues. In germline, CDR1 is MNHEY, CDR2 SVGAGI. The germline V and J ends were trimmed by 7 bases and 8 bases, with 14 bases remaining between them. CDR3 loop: CASTGLGGEKLFF. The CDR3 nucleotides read TGTGCCAGCACTGGACTGGGAGGCGAAAAACTGTTTTTT.

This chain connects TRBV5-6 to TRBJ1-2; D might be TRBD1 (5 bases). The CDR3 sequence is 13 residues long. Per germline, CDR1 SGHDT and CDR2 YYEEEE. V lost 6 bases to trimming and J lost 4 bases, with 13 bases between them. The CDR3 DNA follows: TGTGCCAGCAATCTACCGGGGGGCTATGGCTACACCTTC. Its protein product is CASNLPGGYGYTF.

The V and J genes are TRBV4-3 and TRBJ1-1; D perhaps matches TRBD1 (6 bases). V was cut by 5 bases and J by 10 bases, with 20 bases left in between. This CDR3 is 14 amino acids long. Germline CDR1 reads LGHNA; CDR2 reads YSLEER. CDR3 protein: CASSGKVKQGVAFF. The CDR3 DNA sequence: TGCGCCAGCAGCGGGAAGGTAAAACAGGGAGTAGCTTTCTTT.

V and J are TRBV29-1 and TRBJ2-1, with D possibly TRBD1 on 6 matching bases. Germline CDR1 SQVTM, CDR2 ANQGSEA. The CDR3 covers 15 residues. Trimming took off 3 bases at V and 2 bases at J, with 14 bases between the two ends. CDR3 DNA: TGCAGCGTTGATTGGCAGGGGATGACCTACAATGAGCAGTTCTTC. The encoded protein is CSVDWQGMTYNEQFF.